Sequencing of this T cell receptor (beta chain) was carried out in a study of OX40 agonist ivuxolimab in advanced cancers. Comments on this clone: The antigen is unknown.

Clones were read by immunoSEQ multiplex PCR, and TCRdb kept only the in-frame ones, dropping some. Of tens of thousands of clones in the sample, approximately 85% were seen once. V gave up 8 bases and J gave up 7 bases, with 15 bases separating them. Germline values: CDR1 MDHEN, CDR2 SYDVKM. The CDR3 covers 14 residues. Whole-study results and caveats: Which antigen the expanded peripheral T cells recognized is unknown. Partial responders receiving 0.1-3.0 mg/kg showed among the lowest clonal expansion. At doses 0.1 to 3.0 mg/kg, CD4+ and CD8+ clones expanded. In CD8+ T cells, expanded clones were on average more numerous than in CD4+.

Sequenced here: CD4+ or CD8+ T cells sorted from blood, sampled in a trial of the OX40 agonist ivuxolimab. This sequence originates from an adult with an advanced solid tumor such as melanoma, head and neck, liver or kidney cancer. The gene calls are TRBV28 and TRBJ1-6, with D unresolved. The CDR3 protein is CASVTQFGNSPLHF. CDR3 nucleotides: TGTGCCAGCGTCACCCAATTCGGGAATTCACCCCTCCACTTT.